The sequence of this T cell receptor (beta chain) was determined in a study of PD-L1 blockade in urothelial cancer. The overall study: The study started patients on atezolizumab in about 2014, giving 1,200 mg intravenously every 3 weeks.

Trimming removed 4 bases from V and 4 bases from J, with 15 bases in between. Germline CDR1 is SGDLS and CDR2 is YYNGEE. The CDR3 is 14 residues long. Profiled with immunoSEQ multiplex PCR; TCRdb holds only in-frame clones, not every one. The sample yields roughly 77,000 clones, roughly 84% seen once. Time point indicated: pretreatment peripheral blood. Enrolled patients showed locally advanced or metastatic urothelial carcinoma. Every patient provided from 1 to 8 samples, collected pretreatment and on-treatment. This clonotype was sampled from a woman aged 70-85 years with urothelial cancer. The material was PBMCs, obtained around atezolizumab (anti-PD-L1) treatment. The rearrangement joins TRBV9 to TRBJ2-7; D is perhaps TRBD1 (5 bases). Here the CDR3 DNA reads TGTGCCAGCAGCCCCTACACGGACATTTACGAGCAGTACTTC. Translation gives CASSPYTDIYEQYF.